This TCR beta chain originates from a study of T-cell reconstitution after alpha-beta-depleted transplantation in children (dated by TCRdb to 2016 to 2017). For the wider study: Using TCR repertoire profiling, the study quantitatively followed how T-cell immune reconstitution unfolded in children after TCRalphabeta/CD19-depleted allogeneic hematopoietic cell transplantation.

Libraries were built with PCR. Instrument on record: Illumina HiSeq 2500. TCR libraries were prepared with molecular barcoding, using unique molecular identifiers to normalize TCRbeta repertoire quantification. TCRdb itself trimmed the public reads at Q25 with fastp, ran MiXCR and retained productive beta chains. Every distinct CDR3 protein forms one entry, paired with its most common genes and DNA. This sample has about 230,000 distinct CDR3 sequences in its table, and 8% to 10% of those were observed once. The top ten hold roughly 6.2% of the sample. CDR1 and CDR2 are read off the germline V gene (reference sequence) as DFQATT and SNEGSKA. The CDR3 runs 15 residues from the cysteine to the phenylalanine. Solely the CDR3 DNA is kept, with 45 bases framed from the first base. V has 1 base trimmed and J has 3 bases trimmed; junction bases matching no gene number 5. There are a few counts of this clonotype. No cognate antigen has been identified for it. No base quality values were provided; no much bigger clone lies one nucleotide off.

The source of this sequence is a human donor who donated a stem cell graft to a child with acute lymphoblastic leukemia. The chain is made from TRBV20-1 and TRBJ2-7, with 11 bases in between that match TRBD2. The sample here was PBMCs from the stem cell graft donor, taken from the stem cell graft. The encoded CDR3 is CSARVLAGGIYEQYF. The nucleotide sequence reads TGCAGTGCTAGAGTTCTAGCGGGGGGTATCTACGAGCAGTACTTC.